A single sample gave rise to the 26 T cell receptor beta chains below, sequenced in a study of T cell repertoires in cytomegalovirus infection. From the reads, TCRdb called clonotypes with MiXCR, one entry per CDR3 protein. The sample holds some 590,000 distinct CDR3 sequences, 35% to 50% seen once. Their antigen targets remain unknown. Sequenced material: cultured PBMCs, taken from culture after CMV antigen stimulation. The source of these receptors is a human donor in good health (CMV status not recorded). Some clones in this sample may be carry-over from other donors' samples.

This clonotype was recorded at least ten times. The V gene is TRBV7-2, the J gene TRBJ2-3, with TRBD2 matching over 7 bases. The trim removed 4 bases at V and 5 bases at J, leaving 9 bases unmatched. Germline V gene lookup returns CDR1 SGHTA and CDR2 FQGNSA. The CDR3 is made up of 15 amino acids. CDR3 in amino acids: CASSSPGGPGDTQYF. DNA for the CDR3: TGTGCCAGCAGCTCACCGGGGGGTCCTGGAGATACGCAGTATTTT.

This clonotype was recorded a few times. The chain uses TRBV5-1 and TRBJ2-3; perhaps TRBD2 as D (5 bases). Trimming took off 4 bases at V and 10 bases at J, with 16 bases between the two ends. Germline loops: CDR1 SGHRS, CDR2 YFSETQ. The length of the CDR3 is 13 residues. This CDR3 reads CASSPVLDGAQYF. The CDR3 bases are TGCGCCAGCAGCCCGGTCTTGGACGGGGCGCAGTATTTT.

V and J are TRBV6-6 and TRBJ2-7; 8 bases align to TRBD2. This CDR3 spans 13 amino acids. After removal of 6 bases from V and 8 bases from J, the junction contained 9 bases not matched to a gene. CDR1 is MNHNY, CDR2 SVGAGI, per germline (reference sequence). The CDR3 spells CASSPLLAAQQYF. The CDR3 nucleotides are TGTGCCAGCAGCCCCCTACTAGCGGCACAGCAGTACTTC.

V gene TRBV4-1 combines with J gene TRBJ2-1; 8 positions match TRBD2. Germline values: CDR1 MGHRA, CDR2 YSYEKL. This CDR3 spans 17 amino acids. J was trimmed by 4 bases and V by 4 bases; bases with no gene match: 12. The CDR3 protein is CASSLGLAAIRYNEQFF. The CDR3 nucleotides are TGCGCCAGCAGCCTCGGACTAGCTGCCATCAGATACAATGAGCAGTTCTTC.

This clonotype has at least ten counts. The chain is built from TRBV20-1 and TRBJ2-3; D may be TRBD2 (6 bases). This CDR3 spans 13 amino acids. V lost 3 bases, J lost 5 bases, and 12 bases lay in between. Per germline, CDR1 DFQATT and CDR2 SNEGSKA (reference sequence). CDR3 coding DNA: TGCAGTGCTAGCGGGGGAACCATAGATACGCAGTATTTT. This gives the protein CSASGGTIDTQYF.

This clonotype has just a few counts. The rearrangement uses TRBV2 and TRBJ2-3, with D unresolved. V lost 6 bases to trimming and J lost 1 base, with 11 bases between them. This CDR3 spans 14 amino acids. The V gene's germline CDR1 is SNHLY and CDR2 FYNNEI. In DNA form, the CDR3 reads TGTGCCAGCAGGGACGACGGACGCACAGATACGCAGTATTTT. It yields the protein CASRDDGRTDTQYF. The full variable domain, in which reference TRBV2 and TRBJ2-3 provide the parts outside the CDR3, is EPEVTQTPSHQVTQMGQEVILRCVPISNHLYFYWYRQILGQKVEFLVSFYNNEISEKSEIFDDQFSVERPDGSNFTLKIRSTKLEDSAMYFCASRDDGRTDTQYFGPGTRLTVL.

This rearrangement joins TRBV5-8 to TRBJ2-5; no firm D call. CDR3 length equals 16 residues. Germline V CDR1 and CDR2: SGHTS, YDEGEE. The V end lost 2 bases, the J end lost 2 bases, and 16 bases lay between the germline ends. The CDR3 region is CASSFEAWVGQETQYF. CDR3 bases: TGTGCCAGCAGCTTCGAGGCCTGGGTGGGGCAAGAGACCCAGTACTTC.

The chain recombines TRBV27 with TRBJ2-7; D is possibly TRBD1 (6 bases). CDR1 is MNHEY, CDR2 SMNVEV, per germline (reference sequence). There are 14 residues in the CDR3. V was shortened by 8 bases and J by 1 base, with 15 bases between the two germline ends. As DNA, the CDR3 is TGTGCCAGCGCCCCAGGGGTCAGATCCTACGAGCAGTACTTC. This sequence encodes CASAPGVRSYEQYF.

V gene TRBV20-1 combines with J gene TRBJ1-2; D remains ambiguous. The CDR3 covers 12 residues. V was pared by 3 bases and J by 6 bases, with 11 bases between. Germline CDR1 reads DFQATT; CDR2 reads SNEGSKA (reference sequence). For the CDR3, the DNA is TGCAGTGCTAGGCGGAACACCGATGGCTACACCTTC. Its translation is CSARRNTDGYTF.

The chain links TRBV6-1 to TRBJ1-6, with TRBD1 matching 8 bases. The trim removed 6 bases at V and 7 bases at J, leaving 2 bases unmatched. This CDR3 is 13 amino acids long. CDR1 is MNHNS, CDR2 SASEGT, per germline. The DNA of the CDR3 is TGTGCCAGCAGGCGACAGGGGAATTCACCCCTCCACTTT. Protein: CASRRQGNSPLHF.

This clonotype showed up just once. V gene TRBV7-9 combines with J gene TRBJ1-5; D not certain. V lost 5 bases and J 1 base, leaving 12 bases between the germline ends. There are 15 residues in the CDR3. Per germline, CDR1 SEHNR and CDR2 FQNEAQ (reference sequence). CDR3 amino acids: CASSTQWESNQPQHF. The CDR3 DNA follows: TGTGCCAGCAGCACCCAGTGGGAGAGCAATCAGCCCCAGCATTTT.

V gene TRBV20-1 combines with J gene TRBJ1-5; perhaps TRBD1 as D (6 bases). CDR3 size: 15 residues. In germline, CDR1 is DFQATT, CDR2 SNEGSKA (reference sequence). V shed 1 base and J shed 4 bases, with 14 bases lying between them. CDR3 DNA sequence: TGCAGTGCTAGAGTGGCAGGGGCAATGAATCAGCCCCAGCATTTT. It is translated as CSARVAGAMNQPQHF.

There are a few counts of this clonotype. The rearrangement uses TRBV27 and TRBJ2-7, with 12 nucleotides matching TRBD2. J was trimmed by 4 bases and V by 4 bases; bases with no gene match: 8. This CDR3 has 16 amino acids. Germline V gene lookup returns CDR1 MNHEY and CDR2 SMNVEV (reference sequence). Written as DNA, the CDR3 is TGTGCCAGCAGTTGGCGACTAGCGGGAGCCCTATACGAGCAGTACTTC. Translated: CASSWRLAGALYEQYF.

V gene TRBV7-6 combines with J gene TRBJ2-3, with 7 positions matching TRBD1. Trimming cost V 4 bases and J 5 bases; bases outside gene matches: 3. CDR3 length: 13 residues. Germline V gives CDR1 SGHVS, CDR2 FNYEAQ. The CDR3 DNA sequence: TGTGCCAGCAGCTCAGGGGGAGTAGATACGCAGTATTTT. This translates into CASSSGGVDTQYF.

In DNA, the CDR3 is TGTGCCAGCAGTGAATCTAGCGGGAGGGGCAACAATGAGCAGTTCTTC. Translated: CASSESSGRGNNEQFF. The chain has TRBV25-1 and TRBJ2-1; 12 positions agree with TRBD2. Germline CDR1 is MGHDK and CDR2 is SYGVNS. After removal of 1 base from V and 5 bases from J, the junction contained 3 bases not matched to a gene. The CDR3 spans 16 residues.

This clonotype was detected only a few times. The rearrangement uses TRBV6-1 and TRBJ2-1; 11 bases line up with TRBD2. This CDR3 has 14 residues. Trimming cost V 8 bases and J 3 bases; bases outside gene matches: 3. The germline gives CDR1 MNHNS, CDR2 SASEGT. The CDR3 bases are TGTGCCAGCCGACTAGCGGGGAACTACAATGAGCAGTTCTTC. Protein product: CASRLAGNYNEQFF.

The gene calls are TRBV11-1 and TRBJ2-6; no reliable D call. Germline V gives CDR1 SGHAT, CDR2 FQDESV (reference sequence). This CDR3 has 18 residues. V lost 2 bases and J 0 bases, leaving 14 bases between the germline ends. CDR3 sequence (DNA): TGTGCCAGCAGCTTATCACCGTTCGCGGCCTCTGGGGCCAACGTCCTGACTTTC. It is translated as CASSLSPFAASGANVLTF.

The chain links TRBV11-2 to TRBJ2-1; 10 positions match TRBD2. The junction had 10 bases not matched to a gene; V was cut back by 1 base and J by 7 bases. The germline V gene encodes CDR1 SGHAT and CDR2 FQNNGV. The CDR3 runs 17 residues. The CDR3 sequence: CASSLAPAGGPWNEQFF. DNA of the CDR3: TGTGCCAGCAGCTTAGCCCCAGCGGGAGGGCCCTGGAATGAGCAGTTCTTC. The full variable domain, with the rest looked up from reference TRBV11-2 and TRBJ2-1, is EAGVAQSPRYKIIEKRQSVAFWCNPISGHATLYWYQQILGQGPKLLIQFQNNGVVDDSQLPKDRFSAERLKGVDSTLKIQPAKLEDSAVYLCASSLAPAGGPWNEQFFGPGTRLTVL.

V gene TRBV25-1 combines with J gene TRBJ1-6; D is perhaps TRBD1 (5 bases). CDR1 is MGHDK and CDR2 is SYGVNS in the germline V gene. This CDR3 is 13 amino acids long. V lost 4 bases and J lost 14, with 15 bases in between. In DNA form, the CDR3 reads TGTGCCAGCAGTGGCCGGGCCCAGGGCACCCTCCACTTT. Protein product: CASSGRAQGTLHF. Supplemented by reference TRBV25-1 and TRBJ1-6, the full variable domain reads EADIYQTPRYLVIGTGKKITLECSQTMGHDKMYWYQQDPGMELHLIHYSYGVNSTEKGDLSSESTVSRIRTEHFPLTLESARPSHTSQYLCASSGRAQGTLHFGNGTRLTVT.

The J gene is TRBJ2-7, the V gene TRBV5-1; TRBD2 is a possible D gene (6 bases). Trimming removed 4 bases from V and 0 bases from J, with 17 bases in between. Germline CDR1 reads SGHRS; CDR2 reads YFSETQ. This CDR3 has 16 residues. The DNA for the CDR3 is TGCGCCAGCAGCCTGATTTTTGGCGGGACCTCCTACGAGCAGTACTTC. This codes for CASSLIFGGTSYEQYF. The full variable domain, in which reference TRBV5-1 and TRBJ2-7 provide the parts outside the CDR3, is KAGVTQTPRYLIKTRGQQVTLSCSPISGHRSVSWYQQTPGQGLQFLFEYFSETQRNKGNFPGRFSGRQFSNSRSEMNVSTLELGDSALYLCASSLIFGGTSYEQYFGPGTRLTVT.

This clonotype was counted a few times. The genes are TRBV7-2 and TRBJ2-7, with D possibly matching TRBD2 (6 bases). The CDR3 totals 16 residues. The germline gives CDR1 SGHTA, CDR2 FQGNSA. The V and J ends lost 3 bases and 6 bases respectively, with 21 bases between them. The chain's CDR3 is CASSLGPAGLFLEQYF. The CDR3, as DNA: TGTGCCAGCAGCTTGGGACCCGCGGGGCTATTTCTCGAGCAGTACTTC.

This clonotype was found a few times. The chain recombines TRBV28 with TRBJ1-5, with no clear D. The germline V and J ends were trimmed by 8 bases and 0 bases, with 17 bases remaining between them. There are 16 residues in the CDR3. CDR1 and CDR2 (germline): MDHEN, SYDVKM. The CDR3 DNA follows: TGTGCCAGCTTAGCCGTCGGTCACCCTAGCAATCAGCCCCAGCATTTT. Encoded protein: CASLAVGHPSNQPQHF.

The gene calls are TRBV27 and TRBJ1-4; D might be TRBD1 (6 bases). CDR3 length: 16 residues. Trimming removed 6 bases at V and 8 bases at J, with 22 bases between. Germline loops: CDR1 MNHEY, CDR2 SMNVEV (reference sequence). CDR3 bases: TGTGCCAGCAGGTCACCCGGGGGGGCACTCGGCGAAAAACTGTTTTTT. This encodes CASRSPGGALGEKLFF.

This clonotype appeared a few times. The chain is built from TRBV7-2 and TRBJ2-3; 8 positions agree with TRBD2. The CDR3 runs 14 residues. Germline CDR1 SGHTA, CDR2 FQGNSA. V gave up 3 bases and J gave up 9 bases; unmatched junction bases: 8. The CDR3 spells CASSFGGAPGTQYF. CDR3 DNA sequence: TGTGCCAGCAGCTTCGGGGGGGCTCCGGGGACGCAGTATTTT. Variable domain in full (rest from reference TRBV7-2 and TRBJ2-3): GAGVSQSPSNKVTEKGKDVELRCDPISGHTALYWYRQSLGQGLEFLIYFQGNSAPDKSGLPSDRFSAERTGGSVSTLTIQRTQQEDSAVYLCASSFGGAPGTQYFGPGTRLTVL.

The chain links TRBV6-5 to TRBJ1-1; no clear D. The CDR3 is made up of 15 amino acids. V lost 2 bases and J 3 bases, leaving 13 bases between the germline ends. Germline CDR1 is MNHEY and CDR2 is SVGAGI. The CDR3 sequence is CASSYGRLRDTEAFF. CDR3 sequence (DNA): TGTGCCAGCAGTTACGGGCGCCTTCGGGACACTGAAGCTTTCTTT.

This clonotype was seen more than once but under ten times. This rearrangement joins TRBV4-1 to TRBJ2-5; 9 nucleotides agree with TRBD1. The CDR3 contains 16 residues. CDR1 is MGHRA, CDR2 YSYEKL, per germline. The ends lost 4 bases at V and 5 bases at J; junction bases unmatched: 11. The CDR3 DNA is TGCGCCAGCAGCCCCCTGGGACAGGGACCCGGGGAGACCCAGTACTTC. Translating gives CASSPLGQGPGETQYF.